This T cell receptor (beta chain) emerged from a study of beta chain features in type 1 diabetes. Expressed TCRB transcripts got sequenced, as all isolated RNA was reverse transcribed. Sequenced by immunoSEQ multiplex PCR; TCRdb stores in-frame clones only, minus some. The data show a few hundred thousand clones, about 10% seen once. This clone appeared many times. Its antigen is undetermined. General observations from the study: Moderately but significantly shorter TCRB CDR3s were found in Type 1 diabetes patients in all four CD4+ subsets.

The TCR comes from a man between 25 and 39 years old with type 1 diabetes. Sequencing was carried out using central memory CD4+ T cells from blood.

The DNA for the CDR3 is TGTGCCATCGCTGGGACTAGCGGAGGACCAGATACGCAGTATTTT. This codes for CAIAGTSGGPDTQYF. The chain has TRBV6-6 and TRBJ2-3, with 11 bases fitting TRBD2. V lost 10 bases to trimming and J lost 4 bases; unmatched junction nucleotides: 10. The CDR3 consists of 15 residues. The germline CDR1 and CDR2 sequences are MNHNY and SVGAGI (reference sequence).